The subject of this entry is one T cell receptor (beta chain). As yet, its antigen is unknown. This specimen comes from a study of cytomegalovirus exposure and HLA in healthy donors. Regarding the study as a whole: Among donors in an Asian-associated ancestry cluster, a later analysis reportedly found fewer N-insertions than the approximately 700-donor mean. Later examination showed HLA-associated TCR beta chains had greater clonal expansion than equally common others. Upon later analysis, TCR association rates were observed to vary by HLA locus, being highest for DRB1 and lowest for HLA-C.

V was clipped by 2 bases and J by 4 bases, with 12 bases between them. The CDR3 is 15 residues long. Germline V gene sequence: CDR1 SNHLY, CDR2 FYNNEI. Primers: 60 Vbeta forward and 13 Jbeta reverse. Profiling relied on immunoSEQ multiplex PCR, and the TCRdb table lists in-frame clones only, not all of them. This repertoire includes 150,000 to 250,000 clones. The chain employs TRBV2 and TRBJ1-5; no firm D call. The sequence derives from a boy aged 5-17 years in good health and CMV-seronegative. Sequencing used PBMCs. CDR3 region: CASSESSPVNQPQHF. In DNA form, the CDR3 reads TGTGCCAGCAGTGAATCTAGTCCAGTAAATCAGCCCCAGCATTTT.